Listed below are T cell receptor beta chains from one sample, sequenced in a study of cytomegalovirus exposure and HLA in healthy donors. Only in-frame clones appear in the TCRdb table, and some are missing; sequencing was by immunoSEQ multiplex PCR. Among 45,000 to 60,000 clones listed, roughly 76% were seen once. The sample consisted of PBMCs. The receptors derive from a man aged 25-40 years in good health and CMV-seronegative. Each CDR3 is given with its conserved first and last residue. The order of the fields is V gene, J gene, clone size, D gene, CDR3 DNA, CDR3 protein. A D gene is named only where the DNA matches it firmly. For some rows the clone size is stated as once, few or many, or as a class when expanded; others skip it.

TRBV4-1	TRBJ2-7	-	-	TGCGCCAGCAGCCAAGTCGGGTCATCCTACGAGCAGTACTTC	CASSQVGSSYEQYF
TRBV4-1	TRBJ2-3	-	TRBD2	TGCGCCAGCAGCCAAGTACTAGCGGGAGGTGGCACAGATACGCAGTATTTT	CASSQVLAGGGTDTQYF
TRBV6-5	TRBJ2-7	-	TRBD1	TGTGCCAGCACTCCCGGGGACAGGGACTACGAGCAGTACTTC	CASTPGDRDYEQYF
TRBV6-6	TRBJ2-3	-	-	TGTGCCAGCACCTCCTCAGTTAGCACAGATACGCAGTATTTT	CASTSSVSTDTQYF
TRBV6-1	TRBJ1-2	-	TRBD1	TGTGCCAGCAGGCTACAGGGGATAGGTGGCTACACCTTC	CASRLQGIGGYTF
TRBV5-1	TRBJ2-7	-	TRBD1	TGCGCCACGCCGGGACAGGGCGGAGGTCCTACCTACGAGCAGTACTTC	CATPGQGGGPTYEQYF
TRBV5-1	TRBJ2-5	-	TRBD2	TGCGCCAGCAGCCCCCTAGCGGGAGAGGAGACCCAGTACTTC	CASSPLAGEETQYF
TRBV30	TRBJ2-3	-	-	TGTGCCTGGAGTGTAAACAGGGTGGGTACGCAGTATTTT	CAWSVNRVGTQYF
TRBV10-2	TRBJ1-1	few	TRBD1	TGCGCCAGCAGTGAGGGATGGACAGGGAAGTACACTGAAGCTTTCTTT	CASSEGWTGKYTEAFF
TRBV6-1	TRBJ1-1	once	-	TGTGCCAGCAGTGAAGCTTCAATTTACACTGAAGCTTTCTTT	CASSEASIYTEAFF
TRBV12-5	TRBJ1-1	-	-	TGTGCTAGTGGTTTTAGTTTTTCGCATACGAACACTGAAGCTTTCTTT	CASGFSFSHTNTEAFF
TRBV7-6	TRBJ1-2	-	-	TGTGCCAGCAGCTCTCCGACAGGAGGCTACACCTTC	CASSSPTGGYTF
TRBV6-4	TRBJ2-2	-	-	TGTGCCAGCAGTGACAGCGACACCGGGGAGCTGTTTTTT	CASSDSDTGELFF
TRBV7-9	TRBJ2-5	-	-	TGTGCCAGCAGCTTATCTATCCCGGGCCAAGAGACCCAGTACTTC	CASSLSIPGQETQYF
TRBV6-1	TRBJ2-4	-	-	TGTGCCAGCAGGGGACACGAGTTAGCCAAAAACATTCAGTACTTC	CASRGHELAKNIQYF
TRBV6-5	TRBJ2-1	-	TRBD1	TGTGCCAGCAGTTACTCGTGGACAGGGAGCTACAATGAGCAGTTCTTC	CASSYSWTGSYNEQFF
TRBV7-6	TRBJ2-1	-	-	TGTGCCAGCAGCTTAGGGATTAAGCAGGGTAGCTACAATGAGCAGTTCTTC	CASSLGIKQGSYNEQFF
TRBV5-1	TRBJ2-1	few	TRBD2	TGCGCCAGCAGCTTGACTAGCGGGAGCATCTACAATGAGCAGTTCTTC	CASSLTSGSIYNEQFF
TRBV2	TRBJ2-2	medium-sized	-	TGTGCCTCGGGCAGGGAGGTTAACACCGGGGAGCTGTTTTTT	CASGREVNTGELFF
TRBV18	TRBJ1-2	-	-	TGTGCCAGCTCACCAGTCTCAGGAATTACTAACTATGGCTACACCTTC	CASSPVSGITNYGYTF
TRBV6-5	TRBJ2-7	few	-	TGTGCCAGCAATCAGGGAGGTAACTACTACGAGCAGTACTTC	CASNQGGNYYEQYF
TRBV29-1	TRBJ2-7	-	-	TGCAGCGTCGGACAGCCCTACGAGCAGTACTTC	CSVGQPYEQYF